Below are 17 T cell receptor beta chains sequenced from a single sample in a study of T cells after yellow fever vaccination. TCRdb re-called the 5' RACE reads through MiXCR, storing one row per CDR3 protein. The sample carries some 340,000 distinct CDR3 sequences, about 10% recorded once. The sample here was CD4+ T cells sorted from PBMCs, taken 45 days after the yellow fever booster vaccination. The receptors stem from a man aged 18-30 years who received the YFV17D yellow fever vaccine.

This clonotype was seen only a few times. The chain uses TRBV7-9 and TRBJ1-4; perhaps TRBD1 as D (5 bases). This CDR3 is 14 amino acids long. Per germline, CDR1 SEHNR and CDR2 FQNEAQ (reference sequence). V lost 1 base, J lost 7 bases, and 10 bases lay in between. The CDR3 DNA reads as TGTGCCAGCAGCTTAGGGGGGAATGGTGAAAAACTGTTTTTT. It specifies CASSLGGNGEKLFF.

The chain combines TRBV7-3 with TRBJ2-1; 12 nucleotides align to TRBD1. The CDR3 sequence is 16 residues long. Germline CDR1 SGHTA, CDR2 FQGTGA. With V trimmed by 5 bases and J by 9 bases, 11 bases remained unmatched. The CDR3 sequence: CASSGSGTGGYGEQFF. CDR3 bases: TGTGCCAGCAGCGGATCCGGGACAGGGGGCTACGGTGAGCAGTTCTTC.

The V gene is TRBV5-4, the J gene TRBJ2-2; 7 positions match TRBD1. CDR3 length equals 16 residues. Germline V lookup: CDR1 SGHNT, CDR2 YYREEE (reference sequence). Trimming removed 4 bases from V and 3 bases from J; junction bases left unmatched: 9. For the CDR3, the DNA is TGTGCCAGCAGCGCAAAGACAGGGAAGGACACCGGGGAGCTGTTTTTT. This translates into CASSAKTGKDTGELFF.

This clonotype turned up a few times. The V and J genes are TRBV7-7 and TRBJ2-7, with no clear D. Per the germline V gene, CDR1 is SSHAT and CDR2 is FNYEAQ (reference sequence). The CDR3 is made up of 15 amino acids. Trimming stripped 5 bases from V and 2 bases from J, with 16 bases between. The DNA of the CDR3 is TGTGCCAGCAGCCGTTCCAGTGAGAAAGCCTACGAGCAGTACTTC. This gives the protein CASSRSSEKAYEQYF.

This clonotype came up many times. The V and J genes are TRBV3-1 and TRBJ1-3, with D uncertain. The CDR3 spans 12 residues. V dropped 5 bases and J dropped 4 bases, with 6 bases sitting between them. CDR1 is LGHDT and CDR2 is YNNKEL in the germline V gene (reference sequence). CDR3 sequence reads: CASSLPGNTIYF. In DNA, the CDR3 is TGTGCCAGCAGCTTACCCGGAAACACCATATATTTT.

This chain joins TRBV11-3 and TRBJ2-5; D is unclear. V shed 1 base and J shed 5 bases, with 11 bases lying between them. Germline assignment: CDR1 SGHNT and CDR2 YENEEA. The CDR3 consists of 14 residues. The CDR3 DNA reads TGTGCCAGCAGCTTAGGAGAAAAGCTGGAGACCCAGTACTTC. This sequence encodes CASSLGEKLETQYF.

This clonotype was counted many times. The chain joins TRBV10-3 to TRBJ2-3; D is ambiguous. The CDR3 is made up of 11 amino acids. Germline CDR1 reads ENHRY; CDR2 reads SYGVKD. Trimming took 2 bases from V and 6 from J, leaving 3 bases between them. The CDR3 spells CAISEGDTQYF. The CDR3, as DNA: TGTGCCATCAGTGAGGGGGATACGCAGTATTTT.

Only a few counts were recorded for this clonotype. The chain employs TRBV2 and TRBJ2-6, with D unresolved. This CDR3 spans 16 amino acids. Trimming cost V 4 bases and J 0 bases, with 10 bases left between them. Germline V gene sequence: CDR1 SNHLY, CDR2 FYNNEI. CDR3: CASSVGRSSGANVLTF. The CDR3 bases are TGTGCCAGCAGTGTAGGACGGAGCTCTGGGGCCAACGTCCTGACTTTC.

The V and J genes are TRBV7-9 and TRBJ1-3, with a tentative D call TRBD1 (6 bases). The V end lost 4 bases, the J end lost 0 bases, and 13 bases lay between the germline ends. CDR3 length: 16 residues. Per the germline V gene, CDR1 is SEHNR and CDR2 is FQNEAQ (reference sequence). CDR3 protein: CASSWGHSSSGNTIYF. In nucleotides, the CDR3 is TGTGCCAGCAGCTGGGGACATTCGAGCTCTGGAAACACCATATATTTT.

The chain is built from TRBV7-2 and TRBJ2-1; D is unclear. Germline V CDR1 and CDR2: SGHTA, FQGNSA. The CDR3 is 14 amino acids. V lost 3 bases and J lost 9, with 15 bases in between. CDR3 in DNA: TGTGCCAGCAGCTTGTCAAATAAGGTCGGTGAGCAGTTCTTC. Translation: CASSLSNKVGEQFF.

This clonotype was detected a few times. This chain connects TRBV4-3 to TRBJ1-1; D remains ambiguous. The CDR3 is 12 residues long. Per the germline V gene, CDR1 is LGHNA and CDR2 is YSLEER. The V end was cut by 1 base, the J end by 6 bases, with 6 bases between. The DNA for the CDR3 is TGCGCCAGCAGCCAAGGGTCCGCTGAAGCTTTCTTT. It codes for CASSQGSAEAFF.

The rearrangement joins TRBV18 to TRBJ2-1; TRBD2 matches 9 bases. Trimming cost V 3 bases and J 7 bases; bases outside gene matches: 4. The germline gives CDR1 KGHSH, CDR2 LQKENI. This CDR3 comprises 14 residues. DNA of the CDR3: TGTGCCAGCTCACCCCAGGGACTAGCAAATGAGCAGTTCTTC. Protein: CASSPQGLANEQFF.

This clonotype was counted only a few times. The gene calls are TRBV29-1 and TRBJ1-2; no reliable D call. Per the germline V gene, CDR1 is SQVTM and CDR2 is ANQGSEA. This CDR3 comprises 11 residues. Trimming left V 5 bases short and J 4 bases short, with 8 bases between. For the CDR3, the DNA is TGCAGCGTTTCATGGGTCTATGGCTACACCTTC. Protein: CSVSWVYGYTF.

The CDR3: CASSLTGEQTQYF. CDR3 in DNA: TGCGCCAGCAGCCTTACAGGGGAACAGACCCAGTACTTC. This chain uses TRBV4-1 with TRBJ2-5; 7 positions agree with TRBD1. Looked up from germline, CDR1 is MGHRA and CDR2 is YSYEKL. The CDR3 spans 13 residues. V dropped 4 bases and J dropped 6; count of bases not matched to a gene: 5.

This clonotype was detected ten times or more. The chain is built from TRBV12-3 or TRBV12-4 and TRBJ2-7; 9 bases match TRBD1. V trimming: 6 bases; J trimming: 0 bases; junction bases outside the gene matches: 3. The CDR3 has 14 residues. This CDR3 is CASSRQGGSYEQYF. The DNA of the CDR3 is TGTGCCAGCAGCCGACAGGGGGGCTCCTACGAGCAGTACTTC.

V and J are TRBV12-3 or TRBV12-4 and TRBJ2-3; D is perhaps TRBD1 (6 bases). V shed 5 bases and J shed 1 base, with 16 bases lying between them. This CDR3 region has 16 residues. CDR3 in amino acids: CASSPQGSRGTDTQYF. CDR3 DNA sequence: TGTGCCAGCAGTCCACAGGGAAGTCGCGGCACAGATACGCAGTATTTT.

This clonotype was detected many times. V is TRBV5-7 and J is TRBJ2-2; no clear D gene. TRBV5-7 is an open reading frame, and its role is uncertain. The CDR3 covers 12 residues. V was clipped by 5 bases and J by 0 bases, with 2 bases between them. Here the CDR3 DNA reads TGTGCCAGCAGAACGAACACCGGGGAGCTGTTTTTT. Translated, it gives CASRTNTGELFF.